This TCR beta chain appears in the sequencing data of a study of T cells in Graves' hyperthyroidism and ophthalmopathy. In the study overall: Once the initial diagnosis was made, peripheral blood was obtained before any treatment.

As concerns this clonotype: Its cognate antigen is unknown.

Findings of the study overall: Ophthalmopathy was predicted by the model a median of approximately 6 months ahead of onset. Clonotypes that were expanded in thyroid above 0.001 mostly appeared in blood too.

RNA transcripts yielded amplified TCR beta CDR3 regions. The HTBI set primed first-round TCR CDR3 RT-PCR. TCRdb independently ran MiXCR on the multiplex PCR reads; one entry per CDR3 protein. The data show 600,000 to 700,000 distinct CDR3 sequences, roughly 15% seen once. Clinical symptoms, serum thyroxine, TRAb, thyroid ultrasound and orbital computed tomography informed diagnoses. The specimen sequenced was blood. This TCR came from a woman aged 40 to 55 with Graves' ophthalmopathy.

The CDR3 loop reads CASSYRWRDEQYF. The DNA of the CDR3 is TGTGCCAGCAGTTATAGGTGGCGGGACGAGCAGTACTTC. The J gene is TRBJ2-7, the V gene TRBV6-5; weak D call: TRBD2 (5 bases). In germline, CDR1 is MNHEY, CDR2 SVGAGI. Trimming pared 3 bases from V and 5 bases from J, leaving 11 bases between. This CDR3 spans 13 amino acids.